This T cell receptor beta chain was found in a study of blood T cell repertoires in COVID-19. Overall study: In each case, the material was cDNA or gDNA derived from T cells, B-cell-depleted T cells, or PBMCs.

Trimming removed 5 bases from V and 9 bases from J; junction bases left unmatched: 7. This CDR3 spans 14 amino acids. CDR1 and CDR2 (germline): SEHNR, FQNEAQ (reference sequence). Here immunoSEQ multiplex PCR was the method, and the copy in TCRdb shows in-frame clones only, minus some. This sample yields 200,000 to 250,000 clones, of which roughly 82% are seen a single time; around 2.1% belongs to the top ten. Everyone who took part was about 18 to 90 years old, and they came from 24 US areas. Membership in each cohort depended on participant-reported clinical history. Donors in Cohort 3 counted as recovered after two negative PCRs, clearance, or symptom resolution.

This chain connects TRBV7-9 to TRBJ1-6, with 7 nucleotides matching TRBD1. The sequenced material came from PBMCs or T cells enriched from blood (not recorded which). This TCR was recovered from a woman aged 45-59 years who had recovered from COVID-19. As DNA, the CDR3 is TGTGCCAGCAGCCGTCAGGGGGAAGGTTCACCCCTCCACTTT. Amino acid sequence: CASSRQGEGSPLHF.